This TCR beta chain was recovered during a study of cytomegalovirus exposure and HLA in healthy donors. The study's findings and limits: The classifier was said to identify cytomegalovirus status with high specificity and sensitivity. Productive rates of about 87% or about 30% were seen for most TCR beta V segments in an earlier analysis. There were a few CMV-associated chains whose specificity for CMV antigens was confirmed in vitro.

Notes on this clone: The target antigen is unknown.

The PCR was carried out with 60 Vbeta primers and 13 Jbeta primers. Assay used: immunoSEQ multiplex PCR; TCRdb lists only in-frame clones, some missing. The sample has some 190,000 clones; 76% are singletons. Germline V gene sequence: CDR1 SGHVS, CDR2 FQNEAQ. The junction had 7 bases not matched to a gene; V was cut back by 0 bases and J by 4 bases. The length of the CDR3 is 18 residues. The receptor comes from a woman in her twenties or thirties in good health and CMV-seropositive. This sequence joins TRBV7-8 and TRBJ2-3; 13 positions agree with TRBD2. Sequenced: PBMCs. CDR3 amino acids: CASSLARTSGGASDTQYF. The CDR3 DNA follows: TGTGCCAGCAGCTTAGCGCGTACTAGCGGGGGGGCCTCAGATACGCAGTATTTT. Using reference TRBV7-8 and TRBJ2-3 for the parts outside the CDR3, the full variable domain is GAGVSQSPRYKVAKRGQDVALRCDPISGHVSLFWYQQALGQGPEFLTYFQNEAQLDKSGLPSDRFFAERPEGSVSTLKIQRTQQEDSAVYLCASSLARTSGGASDTQYFGPGTRLTVL.